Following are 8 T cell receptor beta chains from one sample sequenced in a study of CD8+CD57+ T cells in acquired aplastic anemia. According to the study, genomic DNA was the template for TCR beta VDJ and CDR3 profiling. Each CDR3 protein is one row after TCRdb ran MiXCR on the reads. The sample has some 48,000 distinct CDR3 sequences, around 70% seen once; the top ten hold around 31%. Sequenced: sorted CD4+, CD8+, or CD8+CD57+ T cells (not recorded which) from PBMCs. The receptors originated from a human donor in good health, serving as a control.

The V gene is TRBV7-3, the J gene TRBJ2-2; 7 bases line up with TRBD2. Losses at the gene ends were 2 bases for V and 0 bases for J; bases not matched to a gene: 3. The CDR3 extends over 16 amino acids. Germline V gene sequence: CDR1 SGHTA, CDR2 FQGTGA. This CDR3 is CASSLQAGANTGELFF. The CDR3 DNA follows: TGTGCCAGCAGCTTACAGGCGGGGGCGAACACCGGGGAGCTGTTTTTT. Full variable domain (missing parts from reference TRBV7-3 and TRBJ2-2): GAGVSQTPSNKVTEKGKYVELRCDPISGHTALYWYRQSLGQGPEFLIYFQGTGAADDSGLPNDRFFAVRPEGSVSTLKIQRTERGDSAVYLCASSLQAGANTGELFFGEGSRLTVL.

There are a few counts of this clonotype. The CDR3 here is CATSDIQGRDTQYF. The CDR3 bases are TGTGCCACCAGTGACATACAGGGGAGAGATACGCAGTATTTT. This rearrangement joins TRBV24-1 to TRBJ2-3; 7 bases are a match to TRBD1. V was clipped by 4 bases and J by 5 bases; unmatched bases: 5. The germline CDR1 and CDR2 sequences are KGHDR and SFDVKD. This CDR3 has 14 amino acids.

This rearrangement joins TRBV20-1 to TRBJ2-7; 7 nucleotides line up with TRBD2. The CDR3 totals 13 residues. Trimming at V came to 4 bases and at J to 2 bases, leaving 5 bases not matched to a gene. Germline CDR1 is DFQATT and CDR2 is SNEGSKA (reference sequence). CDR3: CSAKGRGAYEQYF. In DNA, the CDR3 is TGCAGTGCTAAGGGGAGGGGAGCCTACGAGCAGTACTTC.

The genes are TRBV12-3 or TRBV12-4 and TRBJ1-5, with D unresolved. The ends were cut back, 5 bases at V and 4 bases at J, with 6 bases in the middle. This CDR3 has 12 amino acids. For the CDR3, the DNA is TGTGCCAGCAGTGAGAATAATCAGCCCCAGCATTTT. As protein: CASSENNQPQHF.

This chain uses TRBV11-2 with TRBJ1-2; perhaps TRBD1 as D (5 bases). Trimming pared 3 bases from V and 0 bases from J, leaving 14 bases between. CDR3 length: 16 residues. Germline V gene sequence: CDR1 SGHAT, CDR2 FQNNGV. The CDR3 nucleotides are TGTGCCAGCAGCTTCGAGGGGTTACTTTCTAACTATGGCTACACCTTC. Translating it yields CASSFEGLLSNYGYTF.

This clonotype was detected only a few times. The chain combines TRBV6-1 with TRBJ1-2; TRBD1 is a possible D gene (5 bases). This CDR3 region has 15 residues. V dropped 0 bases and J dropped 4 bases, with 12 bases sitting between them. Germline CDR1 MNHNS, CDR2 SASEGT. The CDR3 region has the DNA TGTGCCAGCAGTGAAGCCGGGACGGCACCCTATGGCTACACCTTC. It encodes CASSEAGTAPYGYTF.

This chain's CDR3 is CASSKDGNTEAFF. CDR3 nucleotide sequence: TGCGCCAGCAGCAAGGACGGGAACACTGAAGCTTTCTTT. The chain is built from TRBV5-1 and TRBJ1-1; D gene unclear. Trimming pared 4 bases from V and 1 base from J, leaving 8 bases between. Germline V gene sequence: CDR1 SGHRS, CDR2 YFSETQ. CDR3 length: 13 residues.

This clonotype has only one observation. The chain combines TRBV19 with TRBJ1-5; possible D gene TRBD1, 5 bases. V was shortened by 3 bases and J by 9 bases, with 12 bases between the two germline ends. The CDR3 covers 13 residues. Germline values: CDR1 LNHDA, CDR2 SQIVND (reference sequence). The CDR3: CASSMTAGPPQHF. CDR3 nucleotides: TGTGCCAGTAGTATGACCGCAGGGCCGCCCCAGCATTTT.